This T cell receptor (beta chain) emerged from a study of a mutant IDH1 vaccine in newly diagnosed glioma (dated by TCRdb to about 2021). About the study as a whole: Of the approximately 34 treated patients, 62.5% were male and about 40% were female, and a mean age of roughly 41 years was recorded. For exploratory analyses, longitudinal TCRB deep sequencing was carried out in roughly 25 treated patients wherever samples were available. Peripheral blood samples were drawn at six visits, namely V03 (baseline), V05, V07, V10, V12 and V13. Prior to enrollment, patients had been given standard therapy consisting of radiotherapy alone, temozolomide alone, or radiochemotherapy with temozolomide, with the combination given to most patients. General findings and caveats noted by the study authors: It was noted by the authors that analyses of patient blood samples could not be reproduced owing to sample limitations. Pseudoprogression appeared unrelated to alterations in the top peripheral T cell clonotypes detected by TCRB sequencing. PBMC samples for TCRB deep sequencing were selected based on availability. Across multiple MHC alleles, vaccine-induced immune responses were seen in 90% to 95% of patients.

CDR1 and CDR2 (MDHEN, SYDVKM) derive from the germline V gene. Trimmed from V: 7 bases; trimmed from J: 7 bases; junction bases lacking a gene match: 12. Its CDR3 holds 14 amino acids, cysteine through phenylalanine. Left in the record is the CDR3 DNA by itself, 42 bases read in frame from the first base. As concerns this clone: There is no known antigen for this receptor. No much larger clone exists at a distance of one base, and base qualities are not known.

The time point label on this specimen signifies: baseline, week 1 (first vaccination visit). This specimen's treatment or condition label, per the study, means: pre-vaccination baseline after standard-of-care therapy. Donors had newly diagnosed WHO grade 3 or 4 IDH1-mutant astrocytomas with loss of nuclear ATRX. The samples were drawn from NOA16, a multicentre, single-arm, open-label phase I trial in Germany that tested a mutant IDH1 peptide vaccine in humans for the first time. For immunogenicity testing, the blood drawn at visit V03 was used as the baseline sample. Genomic DNA for TCRB sequencing was extracted from EDTA blood using the DNeasy Blood and Tissue Kit. The library came from the immunoSEQ multiplex PCR assay. Rearranged TCR beta chain sequences were amplified with the hsTCRB Kit following the manufacturer's protocol. Sequencing of TCRB libraries was carried out on an Illumina MiSeq. For the original study's pipeline: Demultiplexing, trimming and gene mapping were performed with the kit vendor's proprietary platform. Entries here come from immuneACCESS through TCRdb and include only in-frame sequences with V and J called. Some clones fail to appear in such tables; in the studies checked, an unresolved V gene covers under half of the shortfall, and the cause of the remainder is unknown. V and J calls and clone size are those listed in that table; D and trimming were worked out from the DNA. The sample table contains around 92,000 clones; only one count was recorded for roughly 90% of them. Around 0.6% of the sample lies in the top ten.

This receptor was taken from a woman aged 45-65 years with glioma. Recombination linked TRBV28 to TRBJ1-1; 7 nucleotides in the junction match TRBD1. Sequenced material: PBMCs, taken from a glioma patient treated with radiotherapy, temozolomide or both. The CDR3 has the sequence CASNSLTGRIEAFF. The DNA is as follows: TGTGCCAGCAACTCACTGACAGGGCGGATTGAAGCTTTCTTT.